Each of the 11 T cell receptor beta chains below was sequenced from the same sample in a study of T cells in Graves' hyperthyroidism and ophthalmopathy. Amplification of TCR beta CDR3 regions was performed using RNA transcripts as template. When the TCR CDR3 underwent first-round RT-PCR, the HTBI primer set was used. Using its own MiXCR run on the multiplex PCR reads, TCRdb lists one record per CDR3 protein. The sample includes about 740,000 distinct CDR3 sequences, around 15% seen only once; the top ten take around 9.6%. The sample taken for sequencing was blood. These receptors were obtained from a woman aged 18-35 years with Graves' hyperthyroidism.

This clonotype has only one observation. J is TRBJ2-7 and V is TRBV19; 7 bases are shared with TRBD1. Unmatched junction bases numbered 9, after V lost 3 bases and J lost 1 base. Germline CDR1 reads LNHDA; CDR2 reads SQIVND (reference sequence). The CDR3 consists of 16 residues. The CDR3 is CASSIQTGRSSYEQYF. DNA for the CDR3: TGTGCCAGTAGTATCCAGACAGGGCGGTCGTCCTACGAGCAGTACTTC.

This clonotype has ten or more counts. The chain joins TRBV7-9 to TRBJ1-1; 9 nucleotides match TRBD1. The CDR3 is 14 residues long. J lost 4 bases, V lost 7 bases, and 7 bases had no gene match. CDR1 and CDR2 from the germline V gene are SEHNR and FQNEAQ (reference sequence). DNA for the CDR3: TGTGCCAGCATTCCACAGGGGGCTTTCACTGAAGCTTTCTTT. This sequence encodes CASIPQGAFTEAFF.

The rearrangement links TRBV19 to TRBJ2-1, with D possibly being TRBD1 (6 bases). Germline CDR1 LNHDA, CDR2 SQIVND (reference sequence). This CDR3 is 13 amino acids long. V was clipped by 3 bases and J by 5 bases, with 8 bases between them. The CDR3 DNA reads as TGTGCCAGTAGTATTGGACAGCACAATGAGCAGTTCTTC. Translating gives CASSIGQHNEQFF.

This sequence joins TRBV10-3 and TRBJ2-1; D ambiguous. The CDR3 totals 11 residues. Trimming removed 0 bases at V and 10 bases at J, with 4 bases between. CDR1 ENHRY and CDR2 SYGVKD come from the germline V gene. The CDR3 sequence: CAISESTEQFF. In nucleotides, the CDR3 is TGTGCCATCAGTGAGTCTACAGAGCAGTTCTTC.

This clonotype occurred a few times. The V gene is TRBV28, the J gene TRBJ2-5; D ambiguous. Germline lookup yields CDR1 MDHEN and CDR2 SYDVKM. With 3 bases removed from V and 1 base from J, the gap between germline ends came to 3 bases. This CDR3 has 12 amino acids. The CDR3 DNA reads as TGTGCCAGCAGTTTTGTCCAAGAGACCCAGTACTTC. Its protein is CASSFVQETQYF. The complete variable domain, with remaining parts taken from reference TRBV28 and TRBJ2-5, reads DVKVTQSSRYLVKRTGEKVFLECVQDMDHENMFWYRQDPGLGLRLIYFSYDVKMKEKGDIPEGYSVSREKKERFSLILESASTNQTSMYLCASSFVQETQYFGPGTRLLVL.

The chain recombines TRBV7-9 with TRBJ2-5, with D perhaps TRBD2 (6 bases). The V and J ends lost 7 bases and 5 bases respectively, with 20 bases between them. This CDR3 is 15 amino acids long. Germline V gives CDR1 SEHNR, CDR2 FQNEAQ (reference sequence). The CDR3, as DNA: TGTGCCAGCACAAAGACGGGACTCCTCTCTGAGACCCAGTACTTC. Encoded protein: CASTKTGLLSETQYF.

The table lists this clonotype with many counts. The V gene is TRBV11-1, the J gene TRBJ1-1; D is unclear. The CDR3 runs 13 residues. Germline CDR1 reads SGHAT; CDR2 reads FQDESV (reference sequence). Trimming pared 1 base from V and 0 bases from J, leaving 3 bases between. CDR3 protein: CASSLEVNTEAFF. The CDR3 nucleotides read TGTGCCAGCAGCTTAGAAGTGAACACTGAAGCTTTCTTT.

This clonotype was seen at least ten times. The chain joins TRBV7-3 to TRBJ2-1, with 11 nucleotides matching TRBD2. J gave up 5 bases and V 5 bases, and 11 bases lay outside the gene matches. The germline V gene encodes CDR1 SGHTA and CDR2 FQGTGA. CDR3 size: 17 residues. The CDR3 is CASSLLGTSGGNNEQFF. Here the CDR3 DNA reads TGTGCCAGCAGCCTCTTGGGGACTAGCGGAGGAAACAATGAGCAGTTCTTC. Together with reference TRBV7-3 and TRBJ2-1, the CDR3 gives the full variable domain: GAGVSQTPSNKVTEKGKYVELRCDPISGHTALYWYRQSLGQGPEFLIYFQGTGAADDSGLPNDRFFAVRPEGSVSTLKIQRTERGDSAVYLCASSLLGTSGGNNEQFFGPGTRLTVL.

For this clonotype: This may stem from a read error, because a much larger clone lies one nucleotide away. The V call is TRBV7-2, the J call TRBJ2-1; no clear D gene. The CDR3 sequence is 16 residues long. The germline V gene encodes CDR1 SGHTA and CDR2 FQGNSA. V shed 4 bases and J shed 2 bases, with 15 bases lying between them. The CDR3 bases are TGTGCCAGCAGCTCCGGACCCGTGGGCCCCTACAATGAGCAGTTCTTC. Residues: CASSSGPVGPYNEQFF.

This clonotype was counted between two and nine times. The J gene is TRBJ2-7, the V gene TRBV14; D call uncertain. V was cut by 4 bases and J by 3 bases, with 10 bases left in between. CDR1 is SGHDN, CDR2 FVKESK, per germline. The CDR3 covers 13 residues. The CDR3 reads CASSPGRYYEQYF. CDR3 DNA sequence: TGTGCCAGCAGCCCGGGCCGGTACTACGAGCAGTACTTC. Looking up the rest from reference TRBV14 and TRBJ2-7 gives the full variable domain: EAGVTQFPSHSVIEKGQTVTLRCDPISGHDNLYWYRRVMGKEIKFLLHFVKESKQDESGMPNNRFLAERTGGTYSTLKVQPAELEDSGVYFCASSPGRYYEQYFGPGTRLTVT.

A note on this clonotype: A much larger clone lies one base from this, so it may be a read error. In DNA form, the CDR3 reads TGTGCCAGCAGTGAAACGGCGGCAGGGGGCTGGAACACTGAAGCTTTCTTT. Translating it yields CASSETAAGGWNTEAFF. The J gene is TRBJ1-1, the V gene TRBV6-1, with 8 bases lining up with TRBD1. This CDR3 is 17 amino acids long. V lost 2 bases and J lost 1; bases outside the gene matches: 9. Germline V gene data show CDR1 as MNHNS and CDR2 as SASEGT.